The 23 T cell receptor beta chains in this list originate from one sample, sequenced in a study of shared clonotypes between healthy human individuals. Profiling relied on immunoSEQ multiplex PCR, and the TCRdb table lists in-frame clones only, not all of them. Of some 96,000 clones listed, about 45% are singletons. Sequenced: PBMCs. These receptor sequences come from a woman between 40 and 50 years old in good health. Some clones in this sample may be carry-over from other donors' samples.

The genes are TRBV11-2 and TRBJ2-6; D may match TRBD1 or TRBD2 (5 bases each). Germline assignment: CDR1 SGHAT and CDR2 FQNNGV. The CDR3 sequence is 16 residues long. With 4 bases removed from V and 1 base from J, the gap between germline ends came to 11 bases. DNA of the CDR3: TGTGCCAGCAGCTGGGACCTTAGGTCTGGGGCCAACGTCCTGACTTTC. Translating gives CASSWDLRSGANVLTF.

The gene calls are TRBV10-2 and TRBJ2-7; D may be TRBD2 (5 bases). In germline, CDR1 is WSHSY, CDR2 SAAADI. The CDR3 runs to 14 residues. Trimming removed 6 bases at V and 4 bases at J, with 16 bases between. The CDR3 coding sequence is TGCGCCAGCAGCCGAGGACTTGGGCTTTACGAGCAGTACTTC. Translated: CASSRGLGLYEQYF.

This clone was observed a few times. CDR3 sequence (DNA): TGCGCCAGCAGCTTGGGGCTAGCGGGGAGCTCCTACAATGAGCAGTTCTTC. It is translated as CASSLGLAGSSYNEQFF. This chain links TRBV5-1 with TRBJ2-1, with 9 bases fitting TRBD2. Unmatched junction bases numbered 4, after V lost 0 bases and J lost 0 bases. CDR1 and CDR2 (germline): SGHRS, YFSETQ. The CDR3 loop spans 17 amino acids.

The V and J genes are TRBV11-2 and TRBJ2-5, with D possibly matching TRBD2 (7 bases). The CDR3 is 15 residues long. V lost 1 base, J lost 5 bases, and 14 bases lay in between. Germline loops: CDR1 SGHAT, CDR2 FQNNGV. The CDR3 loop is CASSLGGGGPETQYF. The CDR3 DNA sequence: TGTGCCAGCAGCTTAGGGGGCGGGGGCCCCGAGACCCAGTACTTC. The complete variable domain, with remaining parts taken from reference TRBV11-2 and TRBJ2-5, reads EAGVAQSPRYKIIEKRQSVAFWCNPISGHATLYWYQQILGQGPKLLIQFQNNGVVDDSQLPKDRFSAERLKGVDSTLKIQPAKLEDSAVYLCASSLGGGGPETQYFGPGTRLLVL.

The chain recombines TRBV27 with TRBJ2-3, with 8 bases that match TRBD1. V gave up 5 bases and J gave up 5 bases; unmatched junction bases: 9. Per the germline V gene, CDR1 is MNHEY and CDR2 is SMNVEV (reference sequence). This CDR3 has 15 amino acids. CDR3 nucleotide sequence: TGTGCCAGCAGTCTCAGACAGGGGTTGGGAGATACGCAGTATTTT. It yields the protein CASSLRQGLGDTQYF.

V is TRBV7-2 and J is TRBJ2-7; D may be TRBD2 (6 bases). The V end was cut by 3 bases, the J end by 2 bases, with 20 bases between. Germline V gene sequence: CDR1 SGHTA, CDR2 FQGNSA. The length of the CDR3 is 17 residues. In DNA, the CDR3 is TGTGCCAGCAGCTTCGCCTCGGGCGGGATAACGACCTACGAGCAGTACTTC. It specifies CASSFASGGITTYEQYF.

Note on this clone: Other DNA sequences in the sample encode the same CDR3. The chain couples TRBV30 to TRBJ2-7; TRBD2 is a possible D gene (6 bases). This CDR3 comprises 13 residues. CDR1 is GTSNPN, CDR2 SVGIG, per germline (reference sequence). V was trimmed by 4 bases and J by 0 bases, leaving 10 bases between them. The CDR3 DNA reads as TGTGCCTGGAATGGCGGGACCTCCTACGAGCAGTACTTC. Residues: CAWNGGTSYEQYF.

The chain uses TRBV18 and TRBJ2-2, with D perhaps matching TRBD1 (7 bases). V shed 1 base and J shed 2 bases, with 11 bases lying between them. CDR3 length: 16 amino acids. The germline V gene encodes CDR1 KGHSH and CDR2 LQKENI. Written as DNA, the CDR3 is TGTGCCAGCTCACCACGACAGGGAGGTAACACCGGGGAGCTGTTTTTT. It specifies CASSPRQGGNTGELFF.

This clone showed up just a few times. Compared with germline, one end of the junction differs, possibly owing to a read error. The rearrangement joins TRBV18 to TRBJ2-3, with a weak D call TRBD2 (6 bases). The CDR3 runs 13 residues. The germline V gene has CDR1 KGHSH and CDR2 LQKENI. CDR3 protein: CASSPPGGPFPVF. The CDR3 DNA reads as TGTGCCAGCTCACCACCGGGGGGACCCTTCCCCGTTTTT.

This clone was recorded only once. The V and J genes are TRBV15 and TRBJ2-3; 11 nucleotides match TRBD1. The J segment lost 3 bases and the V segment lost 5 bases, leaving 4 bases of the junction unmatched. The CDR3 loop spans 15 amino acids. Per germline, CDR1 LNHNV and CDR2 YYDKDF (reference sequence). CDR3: CATSRDRGKTDTQYF. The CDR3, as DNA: TGTGCCACCAGCCGGGACAGGGGGAAAACAGATACGCAGTATTTT.

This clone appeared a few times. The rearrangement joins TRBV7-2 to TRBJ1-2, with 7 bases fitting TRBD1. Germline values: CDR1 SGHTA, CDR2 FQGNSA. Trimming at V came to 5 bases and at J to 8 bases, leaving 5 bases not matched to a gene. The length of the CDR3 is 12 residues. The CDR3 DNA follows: TGTGCCAGCAGCCCCCCAGGGGGAGGCTACACCTTC. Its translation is CASSPPGGGYTF.

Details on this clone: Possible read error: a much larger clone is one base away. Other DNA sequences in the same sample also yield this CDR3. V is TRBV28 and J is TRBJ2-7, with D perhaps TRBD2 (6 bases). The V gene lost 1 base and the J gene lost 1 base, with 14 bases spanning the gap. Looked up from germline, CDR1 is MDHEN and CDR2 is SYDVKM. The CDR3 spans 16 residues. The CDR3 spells CASSLSQAGYSYEQYF. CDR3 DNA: TGTGCCAGCAGTTTATCCCAGGCGGGGTATTCCTACGAGCAGTACTTC.

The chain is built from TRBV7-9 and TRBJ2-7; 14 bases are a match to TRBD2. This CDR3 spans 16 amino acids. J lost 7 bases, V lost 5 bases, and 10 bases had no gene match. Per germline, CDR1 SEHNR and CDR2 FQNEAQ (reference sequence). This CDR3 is CASSEGTSGSLGEQYF. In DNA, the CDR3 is TGTGCCAGCAGCGAAGGGACTAGCGGGAGCCTGGGAGAGCAGTACTTC.

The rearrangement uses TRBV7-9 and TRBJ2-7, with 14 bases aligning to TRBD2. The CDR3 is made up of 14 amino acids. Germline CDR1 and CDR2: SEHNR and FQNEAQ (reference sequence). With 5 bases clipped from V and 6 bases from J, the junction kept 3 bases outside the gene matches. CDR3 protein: CASSPGLAGAEQYF. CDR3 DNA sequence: TGTGCCAGCAGCCCGGGACTAGCGGGAGCCGAGCAGTACTTC.

The CDR3 region is CASSYRTRQETQYF. CDR3 sequence (DNA): TGTGCCAGCAGCTACAGGACAAGACAAGAGACCCAGTACTTC. The chain links TRBV28 to TRBJ2-5, with a possible D match to TRBD1 (5 bases). Germline V lookup: CDR1 MDHEN, CDR2 SYDVKM. The CDR3 runs 14 residues. Trimming stripped 6 bases from V and 2 bases from J, with 13 bases between.

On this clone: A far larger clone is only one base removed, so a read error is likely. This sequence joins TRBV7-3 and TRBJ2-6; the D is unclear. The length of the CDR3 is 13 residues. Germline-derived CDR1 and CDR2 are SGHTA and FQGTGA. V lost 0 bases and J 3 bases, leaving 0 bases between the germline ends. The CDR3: CASSLTGANVLTF. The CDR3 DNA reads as TGTGCCAGCAGCTTAACTGGGGCCAACGTCCTGACTTTC.

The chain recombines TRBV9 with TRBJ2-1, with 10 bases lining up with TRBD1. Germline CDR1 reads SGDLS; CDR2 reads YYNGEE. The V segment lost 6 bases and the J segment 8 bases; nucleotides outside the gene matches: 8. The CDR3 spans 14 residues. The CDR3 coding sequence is TGTGCCAGCAACCGAGACAGGGGGCAGGATGAGCAGTTCTTC. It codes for CASNRDRGQDEQFF.

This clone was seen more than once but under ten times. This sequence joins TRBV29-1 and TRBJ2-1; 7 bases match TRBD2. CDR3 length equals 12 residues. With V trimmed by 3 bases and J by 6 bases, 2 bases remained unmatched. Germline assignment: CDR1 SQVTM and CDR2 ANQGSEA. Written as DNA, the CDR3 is TGCAGCGTTGATCCGGGGGGCAATGAGCAGTTCTTC. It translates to CSVDPGGNEQFF.

This CDR3 is CASSPSGPTNEKLFF. The CDR3 bases are TGTGCCAGCTCACCATCGGGTCCCACTAATGAAAAACTGTTTTTT. V and J are TRBV18 and TRBJ1-4; D not certain. In germline, CDR1 is KGHSH, CDR2 LQKENI. The CDR3 is 15 amino acids. The V end was cut by 2 bases, the J end by 2 bases, with 9 bases between.

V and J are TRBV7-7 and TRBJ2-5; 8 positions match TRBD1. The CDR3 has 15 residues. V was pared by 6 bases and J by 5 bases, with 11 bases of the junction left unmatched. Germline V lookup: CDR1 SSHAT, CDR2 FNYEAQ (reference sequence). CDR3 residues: CASSVNPRQGETQYF. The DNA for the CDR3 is TGTGCCAGCAGTGTAAACCCCCGACAGGGGGAGACCCAGTACTTC.

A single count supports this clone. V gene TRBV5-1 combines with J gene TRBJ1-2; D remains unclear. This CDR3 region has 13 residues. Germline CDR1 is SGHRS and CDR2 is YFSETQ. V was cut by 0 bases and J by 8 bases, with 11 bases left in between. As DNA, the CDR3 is TGCGCCAGCAGCTTGGGGACCTCAGAGGGCTACACCTTC. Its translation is CASSLGTSEGYTF.

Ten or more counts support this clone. The CDR3 here is CASSLYSQETQYF. The CDR3 region has the DNA TGTGCCAGCAGCTTATACAGCCAAGAGACCCAGTACTTC. This chain joins TRBV7-6 and TRBJ2-5; D uncertain. Between the trimmed V and J ends, which lost 2 bases and 1 base, there was a span of 5 bases. The CDR3 runs to 13 residues. Germline CDR1 and CDR2: SGHVS and FNYEAQ.

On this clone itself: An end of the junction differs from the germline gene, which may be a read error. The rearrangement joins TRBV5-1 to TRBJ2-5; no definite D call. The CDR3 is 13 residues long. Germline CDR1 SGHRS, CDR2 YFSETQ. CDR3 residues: CASSLPAQETQYF. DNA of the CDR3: TGTGCCAGCAGCTTGCCAGCGCAAGAGACCCAGTACTTC.